The rows below give T cell receptor beta chains drawn from one sample of a study of regulatory T cells in long-lasting Graves disease. Via MiXCR, TCRdb re-called the multiplex PCR reads, giving one row per CDR3 protein. The sample consists of about 620,000 distinct CDR3 sequences, roughly 15% of them appearing once. Separately, the same data were catalogued under a study of T cells in Graves' hyperthyroidism and ophthalmopathy.

Here the sequenced sample was peripheral blood mononuclear cells (PBMCs), taken at new diagnosis, from a patient treated with antithyroid drugs. These receptors all stem from a woman younger than 45 with Graves disease. Each CDR3 is given with its conserved first and last residue. D genes are given only for firm matches. Clone size is shown for a subset of rows, as once, few, many or a class of expanded clone.

D gene: NA
clone size: many
J gene: TRBJ1-2
V gene: TRBV27
CDR3 length: 14
CDR3 DNA: TGTGCCAGCAGTCCCCCGGGGGGGTACTATGGCTACACCTTC
CDR3 protein: CASSPPGGYYGYTF

D gene: TRBD2
clone size: many
J gene: TRBJ2-7
V gene: TRBV28
CDR3 length: 15
CDR3 DNA: TGTGCCAGCAGTTCTTGGACTAGCGGAGGCTACGAGCAGTACTTC
CDR3 protein: CASSSWTSGGYEQYF

D gene: NA
clone size: few
J gene: TRBJ1-3
V gene: TRBV20-1
CDR3 length: 13
CDR3 DNA: TGCAGTGCTGGGGGGCTCTCTGGAAACACCATATATTTT
CDR3 protein: CSAGGLSGNTIYF

D gene: NA
clone size: many
J gene: TRBJ1-5
V gene: TRBV3-1
CDR3 length: 15
CDR3 DNA: TGTGCCAGCAGCCTAGGGGGTATTGGCAATCAGCCCCAGCATTTT
CDR3 protein: CASSLGGIGNQPQHF

D gene: TRBD2
clone size: NA
J gene: TRBJ2-3
V gene: TRBV7-2
CDR3 length: 14
CDR3 DNA: TGTGCCAGCGTGACTAGCCTCAAGGTAGATACGCAGTATTTT
CDR3 protein: CASVTSLKVDTQYF

D gene: TRBD1
clone size: few
J gene: TRBJ2-2
V gene: TRBV28
CDR3 length: 15
CDR3 DNA: TGTGCCAGCAGAATCATGGACAGGGACGCCGGGGAGCTGTTTTTT
CDR3 protein: CASRIMDRDAGELFF

D gene: NA
clone size: many
J gene: TRBJ2-1
V gene: TRBV6-2/TRBV6-3
CDR3 length: 12
CDR3 DNA: TGTGCCAGCAGATCAACGTGGAATGAGCAGTTCTTC
CDR3 protein: CASRSTWNEQFF

D gene: NA
clone size: many
J gene: TRBJ2-3
V gene: TRBV28
CDR3 length: 15
CDR3 DNA: TGTGCCAGCAGTCGACCAGGGACCAGCACAGATACGCAGTATTTT
CDR3 protein: CASSRPGTSTDTQYF

D gene: NA
clone size: many
J gene: TRBJ1-2
V gene: TRBV28
CDR3 length: 10
CDR3 DNA: TGTGCCAGCAGTTTCTATGGCTACACCTTC
CDR3 protein: CASSFYGYTF

D gene: NA
clone size: few
J gene: TRBJ2-2
V gene: TRBV6-1
CDR3 length: 13
CDR3 DNA: TGTGCCATCACGGACAGAAACACCGGGGAGCTGTTTTTT
CDR3 protein: CAITDRNTGELFF

D gene: NA
clone size: few
J gene: TRBJ2-7
V gene: TRBV7-9
CDR3 length: 12
CDR3 DNA: TGTGCCAGCAGCTGGGGTGGGGACGAGCAGTACTTC
CDR3 protein: CASSWGGDEQYF

D gene: TRBD1
clone size: many
J gene: TRBJ1-5
V gene: TRBV12-3/TRBV12-4
CDR3 length: 14
CDR3 DNA: TGTGCCAGCAGAGGACAGGGAGGCTCTCAGCCCCAGCATTTT
CDR3 protein: CASRGQGGSQPQHF

D gene: NA
clone size: few
J gene: TRBJ2-1
V gene: TRBV19
CDR3 length: 16
CDR3 DNA: TGTGCCAGTAGTATGTCCTGGACGTTTGGCTACAATGAGCAGTTCTTC
CDR3 protein: CASSMSWTFGYNEQFF

D gene: NA
clone size: few
J gene: TRBJ2-3
V gene: TRBV6-1
CDR3 length: 14
CDR3 DNA: TGTGCCAGCAGTATAAGGAGTACCACAGATACGCAGTATTTT
CDR3 protein: CASSIRSTTDTQYF

D gene: NA
clone size: many
J gene: TRBJ2-7
V gene: TRBV28
CDR3 length: 14
CDR3 DNA: TGTGCCAGCAGTTGGGGCAGGGTCTCCTACGAGCAGTACTTC
CDR3 protein: CASSWGRVSYEQYF

D gene: NA
clone size: many
J gene: TRBJ1-5
V gene: TRBV2
CDR3 length: 15
CDR3 DNA: TGTGCCAGCGGAGGGACCGTCGGTGGCAATCAGCCCCAGCATTTT
CDR3 protein: CASGGTVGGNQPQHF